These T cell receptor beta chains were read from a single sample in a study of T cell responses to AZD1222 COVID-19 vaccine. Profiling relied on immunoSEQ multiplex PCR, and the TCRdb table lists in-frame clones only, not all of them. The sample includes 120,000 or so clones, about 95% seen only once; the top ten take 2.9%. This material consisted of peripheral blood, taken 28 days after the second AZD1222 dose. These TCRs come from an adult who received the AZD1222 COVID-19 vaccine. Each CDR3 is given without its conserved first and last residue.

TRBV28,AGRRLDQETQY
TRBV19,ASRIQGAPIPEAF
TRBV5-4,ASGAPTGRKEQY
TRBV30,AWAPSAGFSGNTIY
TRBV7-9,ASSPNTRLAGPYEQY
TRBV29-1,SVEPLQPGQGNGYT
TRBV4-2,ASRPPGQGASGYT
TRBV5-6,ASSKILLAGYNEQF
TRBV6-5,ASRWGLLETQY
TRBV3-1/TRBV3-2,ASSPRTGSTEAF